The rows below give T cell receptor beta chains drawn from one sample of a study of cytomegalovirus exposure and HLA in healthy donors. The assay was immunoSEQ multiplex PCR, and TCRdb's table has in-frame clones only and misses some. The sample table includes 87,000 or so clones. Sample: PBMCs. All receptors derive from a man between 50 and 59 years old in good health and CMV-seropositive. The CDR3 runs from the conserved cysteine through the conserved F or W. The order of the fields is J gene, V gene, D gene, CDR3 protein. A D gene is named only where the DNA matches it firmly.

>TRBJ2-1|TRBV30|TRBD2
CAWSRGTSGRSYNEQFF
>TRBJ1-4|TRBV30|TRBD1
CAWSVLGGGEKLFF
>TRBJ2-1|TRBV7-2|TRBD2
CASSSPSSGSIPNEQFF
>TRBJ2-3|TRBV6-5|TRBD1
CASGPGQGGNTQYF
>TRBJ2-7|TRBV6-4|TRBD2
CASSDRKIAGARSYEQYF
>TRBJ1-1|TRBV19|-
CASSISSSRRGTEAFF
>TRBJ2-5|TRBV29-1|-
CSAFSVLAETQYF
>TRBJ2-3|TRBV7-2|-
CASSLRALGAPNTQYF
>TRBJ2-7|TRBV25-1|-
CASSDVSAYEQYF
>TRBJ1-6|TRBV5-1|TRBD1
CASSFNGQAGNSPLHF
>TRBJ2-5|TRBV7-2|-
CASSFSTQETQYF
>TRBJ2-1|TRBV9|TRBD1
CASSGPGQRKNEQFF